This TCR beta chain derives from a study of T-cell memory formation after mild COVID-19. About the study: TCR clustering was largely donor specific. Study-level points and caveats: Balance between CD4 and CD8 was seen in clones contracting day 15 to 85, and a CD4+ lean was seen in later expanders. Certain responding clones were present in pre-infection memory, suggesting participation of cross-reactive memory. Largely, contracting CD4+ clones fell within CM and EM, and contracting CD8+ clones within EMRA.

Comment on this clonotype: Its antigen is unknown.

TCRdb recomputed calls from the 5' RACE reads with MiXCR, one row per CDR3 protein. In the table there are fewer than 450,000 distinct CDR3 sequences, 20% to 25% of which are singletons. This CDR3 is built from 15 residues. Germline V gene data show CDR1 as DFQATT and CDR2 as SNEGSKA (reference sequence). The trim removed 2 bases at V and 4 bases at J, leaving 8 bases unmatched. V gene TRBV20-1 combines with J gene TRBJ2-1; TRBD2 matches at 7 bases. Sequenced material: PBMCs or a T cell subset sorted from them (not recorded which). This TCR was recovered from an adult woman who had mild COVID-19 (a few samples of this study predate the infection). Cell type and time point are not known. Written as DNA, the CDR3 is TGCAGTGCTAGAAGGAGACTAGCTTGGTACAATGAGCAGTTCTTC. Translated, it gives CSARRRLAWYNEQFF.